The 22 T cell receptor beta chains given below trace back to one sample, sequenced in a study of cytotoxic CD8 clonotypes in ibrutinib-treated CLL. Generated by immunoSEQ multiplex PCR, the TCRdb table keeps only in-frame clones and is missing some. The sample contains some 98,000 clones, almost 80% of which appear only once. This specimen was PBMCs, taken after 12 months of ibrutinib treatment. These receptors were collected from a human donor with chronic lymphocytic leukemia.

The chain employs TRBV29-1 and TRBJ2-7; 9 bases are a match to TRBD1. V was clipped by 1 base and J by 11 bases; unmatched bases: 6. CDR1 SQVTM and CDR2 ANQGSEA come from the germline V gene. This CDR3 spans 12 amino acids. CDR3 sequence: CSVEGTGDEKYF. The CDR3 region has the DNA TGCAGCGTTGAAGGGACAGGGGATGAAAAGTACTTC.

The chain joins TRBV7-3 to TRBJ2-6, with D hard to call. The CDR3 consists of 16 residues. Trimming cost V 4 bases and J 0 bases, with 10 bases left between them. The germline V gene has CDR1 SGHTA and CDR2 FQGTGA. CDR3 loop: CASSSPGHSGANVLTF. In DNA, the CDR3 is TGTGCCAGCAGCTCCCCGGGCCACTCTGGGGCCAACGTCCTGACTTTC.

Written as DNA, the CDR3 is TGCGCCAGCAGCCAAGTCGGGGTAGCAGGAAACACCATATATTTT. Translation gives CASSQVGVAGNTIYF. This chain uses TRBV4-1 with TRBJ1-3; D is ambiguous. The CDR3 runs to 15 residues. The germline V gene has CDR1 MGHRA and CDR2 YSYEKL. The V end lost 1 base, the J end lost 4 bases, and 11 bases lay between the germline ends.

The J gene is TRBJ2-5, the V gene TRBV15; TRBD1 is a possible D gene (5 bases). V was pared by 2 bases and J by 2 bases, with 9 bases between. The CDR3 is made up of 14 amino acids. From germline, CDR1 is LNHNV and CDR2 YYDKDF (reference sequence). CDR3 amino acids: CATSRRQGQETQYF. The CDR3 bases are TGTGCCACCAGCAGAAGGCAGGGACAAGAGACCCAGTACTTC.

The chain joins TRBV7-9 to TRBJ2-1, with TRBD1 matching 10 bases. The CDR3 is 15 residues long. The J segment lost 8 bases and the V segment lost 5 bases, leaving 9 bases of the junction unmatched. In germline, CDR1 is SEHNR, CDR2 FQNEAQ (reference sequence). CDR3 sequence: CASSQDRGRVHEQFF. The CDR3 bases are TGTGCCAGCAGCCAGGACAGGGGGAGGGTTCATGAGCAGTTCTTC.

Only a few counts were recorded for this clone. The genes are TRBV11-3 and TRBJ2-2; TRBD1 is a possible D gene (6 bases). V dropped 4 bases and J dropped 4 bases, with 10 bases sitting between them. The CDR3 totals 14 residues. Germline values: CDR1 SGHNT, CDR2 YENEEA. The CDR3 bases are TGTGCCAGCAGCTGGGACATTGGCACCGGGGAGCTGTTTTTT. It specifies CASSWDIGTGELFF.

The V gene is TRBV6-5, the J gene TRBJ1-6; 7 nucleotides agree with TRBD1. Unmatched junction bases numbered 4, after V lost 6 bases and J lost 5 bases. The CDR3 sequence is 14 residues long. The V gene's germline CDR1 is MNHEY and CDR2 SVGAGI. The CDR3 spells CASRNRGDNSPLHF. Here the CDR3 DNA reads TGTGCCAGCAGGAACAGGGGAGATAATTCACCCCTCCACTTT.

The chain recombines TRBV2 with TRBJ2-7; D may correspond to TRBD1 or TRBD2 (5 bases each). Trimming removed 7 bases at V and 4 bases at J, with 14 bases between. CDR1 is SNHLY and CDR2 is FYNNEI in the germline V gene. This CDR3 has 13 residues. DNA of the CDR3: TGTGCCAGCAATCGGGGCTTGGATTACGAGCAGTACTTC. It translates to CASNRGLDYEQYF.

Remarks on this clone: This specimen includes other DNA sequences encoding the same CDR3. This chain connects TRBV7-2 to TRBJ2-5; unclear D gene. CDR1 and CDR2 from the germline V gene are SGHTA and FQGNSA. Trimming took off 2 bases at V and 4 bases at J, with 8 bases between the two ends. This CDR3 is 13 amino acids long. The CDR3, as DNA: TGTGCCAGCAGCTTATCGTTGGGAGAGACCCAGTACTTC. This sequence encodes CASSLSLGETQYF.

This clone came up a few times. This chain uses TRBV18 with TRBJ2-7, with D unclear. From germline, CDR1 is KGHSH and CDR2 LQKENI. CDR3 size: 13 residues. The germline V and J ends were trimmed by 5 bases and 2 bases, with 10 bases remaining between them. CDR3 bases: TGTGCCAGCTCAAGGACGGATACCTACGAGCAGTACTTC. Residues: CASSRTDTYEQYF.

This clone was seen only a few times. The chain has TRBV2 and TRBJ2-5; 7 bases align to TRBD1. The CDR3 has 13 residues. Per germline, CDR1 SNHLY and CDR2 FYNNEI. V was pared by 4 bases and J by 4 bases, with 3 bases of the junction left unmatched. CDR3 coding DNA: TGTGCCAGCAGTGTGTACAGGGGAGAGACCCAGTACTTC. The encoded protein is CASSVYRGETQYF.

The chain carries TRBV28 and TRBJ1-2; 7 nucleotides line up with TRBD1. The CDR3 extends over 15 amino acids. Looked up from germline, CDR1 is MDHEN and CDR2 is SYDVKM. V lost 2 bases, J lost 5 bases, and 8 bases stayed unmatched. CDR3 sequence reads: CASSLVQTGPYGYTF. In nucleotides, the CDR3 is TGTGCCAGCAGTTTAGTCCAGACAGGGCCATATGGCTACACCTTC.

This chain uses TRBV7-6 with TRBJ2-5, with D maybe TRBD2 (6 bases). V shed 5 bases and J shed 5 bases, with 6 bases lying between them. The CDR3 runs to 11 residues. Germline CDR1 reads SGHVS; CDR2 reads FNYEAQ. The CDR3 loop is CASSAGETQYF. DNA for the CDR3: TGTGCCAGCAGCGCGGGGGAGACCCAGTACTTC. Drawing the rest from reference TRBV7-6 and TRBJ2-5, the complete variable domain is GAGVSQSPRYKVTKRGQDVALRCDPISGHVSLYWYRQALGQGPEFLTYFNYEAQQDKSGLPNDRFSAERPEGSISTLTIQRTEQRDSAMYRCASSAGETQYFGPGTRLLVL.

The chain links TRBV5-6 to TRBJ1-2, with D possibly being TRBD1 (6 bases). The CDR3 contains 13 residues. Per the germline V gene, CDR1 is SGHDT and CDR2 is YYEEEE. The V end was cut by 5 bases, the J end by 7 bases, with 15 bases between. The CDR3 region is CASSNRDLGGYTF. In nucleotides, the CDR3 is TGTGCCAGCAGTAACAGGGATTTGGGTGGCTACACCTTC.

The chain links TRBV5-8 to TRBJ1-1; 7 nucleotides align to TRBD1. The CDR3 is made up of 15 amino acids. The germline CDR1 and CDR2 sequences are SGHTS and YDEGEE. The trim removed 5 bases at V and 5 bases at J, leaving 12 bases unmatched. CDR3 coding DNA: TGTGCCAGCAGGCCCATTGACAGGGAATATACTGAAGCTTTCTTT. This encodes CASRPIDREYTEAFF.

The chain has TRBV28 and TRBJ2-3; 10 nucleotides line up with TRBD2. Germline V CDR1 and CDR2: MDHEN, SYDVKM. Unmatched junction bases numbered 15, after V lost 6 bases and J lost 6 bases. The CDR3 loop spans 17 amino acids. The CDR3 DNA sequence: TGTGCCAGCAGGTCCAACGTAGGAGCGGGGGGGCCGGATACGCAGTATTTT. Residues: CASRSNVGAGGPDTQYF.

The V gene is TRBV30, the J gene TRBJ2-5; D not resolved. The germline gives CDR1 GTSNPN, CDR2 SVGIG (reference sequence). With 4 bases removed from V and 1 base from J, the gap between germline ends came to 10 bases. This CDR3 is built from 13 residues. The CDR3 here is CAWKGQLQETQYF. The DNA of the CDR3 is TGTGCCTGGAAAGGGCAGCTCCAAGAGACCCAGTACTTC.

The chain is built from TRBV9 and TRBJ2-1; perhaps TRBD2 as D (6 bases). The V and J ends lost 3 bases and 0 bases respectively, with 13 bases between them. From germline, CDR1 is SGDLS and CDR2 YYNGEE. CDR3 size: 16 residues. The CDR3 DNA is TGTGCCAGCAGCGGGGGGACTGCAAGCTCCTACAATGAGCAGTTCTTC. Translating gives CASSGGTASSYNEQFF.

The chain has TRBV10-2 and TRBJ2-1; TRBD1 matches at 8 bases. Germline V gene data show CDR1 as WSHSY and CDR2 as SAAADI. Trimming removed 2 bases from V and 8 bases from J; junction bases left unmatched: 5. This CDR3 region has 14 residues. CDR3 protein: CASSEAQGADEQFF. CDR3 bases: TGCGCCAGCAGTGAGGCTCAGGGGGCTGATGAGCAGTTCTTC.

Only one count was recorded for this clone. The chain joins TRBV5-4 to TRBJ1-3; maybe TRBD1 (5 bases). V lost 4 bases, J lost 0 bases, and 11 bases lay in between. Germline CDR1 is SGHNT and CDR2 is YYREEE (reference sequence). The CDR3 totals 15 residues. CDR3 sequence: CASSPSGPSGNTIYF. CDR3 sequence (DNA): TGTGCCAGCAGCCCCTCGGGGCCCTCTGGAAACACCATATATTTT. Full variable domain (remainder filled in from reference TRBV5-4 and TRBJ1-3): ETGVTQSPTHLIKTRGQQVTLRCSSQSGHNTVSWYQQALGQGPQFIFQYYREEENGRGNFPPRFSGLQFPNYSSELNVNALELDDSALYLCASSPSGPSGNTIYFGEGSWLTVV.

This rearrangement joins TRBV7-3 to TRBJ1-1; no clear D. The CDR3 spans 14 residues. Per the germline V gene, CDR1 is SGHTA and CDR2 is FQGTGA. V was shortened by 2 bases and J by 1 base, with 8 bases between the two germline ends. Here the CDR3 reads CASSLGHQNTEAFF. In DNA form, the CDR3 reads TGTGCCAGCAGCTTAGGCCACCAGAACACTGAAGCTTTCTTT.

V and J are TRBV20-1 and TRBJ2-1; D unclear. Germline V gene lookup returns CDR1 DFQATT and CDR2 SNEGSKA (reference sequence). The ends were cut back, 0 bases at V and 7 bases at J, with 4 bases in the middle. The CDR3 is 11 amino acids. CDR3: CSARDLNEQFF. DNA of the CDR3: TGCAGTGCTAGAGATTTAAATGAGCAGTTCTTC.